What follows are 14 T cell receptor beta chains derived from one specimen sequenced in a study of blood T cell repertoires in COVID-19. The assay was immunoSEQ multiplex PCR, and TCRdb's table has in-frame clones only and misses some. The data contain some 150,000 clones, roughly nine tenths of them singletons. The sequenced sample was peripheral blood. The receptor set was obtained from a woman aged 40 to 50 with acute or convalescent COVID-19.

This sequence joins TRBV4-1 and TRBJ2-1; 10 bases are shared with TRBD2. Germline values: CDR1 MGHRA, CDR2 YSYEKL. V trimming: 0 bases; J trimming: 1 base; junction bases outside the gene matches: 9. The CDR3 length is 19 residues. The CDR3 coding sequence is TGCGCCAGCAGCCAAGATTTCCCTAGCGGGGGCAGGTCCTACAATGAGCAGTTCTTC. Protein sequence: CASSQDFPSGGRSYNEQFF.

The chain recombines TRBV19 with TRBJ2-3, with TRBD2 matching over 7 bases. Germline CDR1 and CDR2: LNHDA and SQIVND (reference sequence). Germline trimming cut 7 bases from V and 4 bases from J; bases unmatched to any gene: 14. CDR3 length equals 16 residues. DNA of the CDR3: TGTGCCAGTACCCCACTGGGGCTAGCGGAAGCAGATACGCAGTATTTT. Its translation is CASTPLGLAEADTQYF.

J is TRBJ2-2 and V is TRBV9; D is undetermined. The CDR3 length is 11 residues. The germline CDR1 and CDR2 sequences are SGDLS and YYNGEE. V was pared by 2 bases and J by 8 bases, with 4 bases between. The chain's CDR3 is CASSVPGELFF. CDR3 bases: TGTGCCAGCAGCGTCCCAGGGGAGCTGTTTTTT.

The genes are TRBV7-8 and TRBJ1-5, with 7 bases that match TRBD1. The trim removed 5 bases at V and 14 bases at J, leaving 6 bases unmatched. The CDR3 consists of 11 residues. CDR1 and CDR2 (germline): SGHVS, FQNEAQ. For the CDR3, the DNA is TGTGCCAGCAGCCCCGGACAGGAAAAGCATTTT. Its protein is CASSPGQEKHF.

The gene calls are TRBV10-3 and TRBJ2-3; TRBD2 agrees at 9 bases. J was trimmed by 4 bases and V by 10 bases; bases with no gene match: 9. The CDR3 loop spans 14 amino acids. Germline V gene sequence: CDR1 ENHRY, CDR2 SYGVKD. CDR3 in DNA: TGTGCCACCTTGGATGAGCGGGGGGCAGATACGCAGTATTTT. It specifies CATLDERGADTQYF.

V gene TRBV5-4 combines with J gene TRBJ1-1, with 9 positions matching TRBD1. From germline, CDR1 is SGHNT and CDR2 YYREEE (reference sequence). V lost 4 bases and J lost 4; bases outside the gene matches: 5. This CDR3 has 14 amino acids. CDR3: CASSHGTGPTEAFF. Written as DNA, the CDR3 is TGTGCCAGCAGCCACGGGACAGGGCCCACTGAAGCTTTCTTT.

This clone was counted once. This chain uses TRBV6-2 or TRBV6-3 with TRBJ2-1; 10 bases line up with TRBD1. V was clipped by 2 bases and J by 5 bases; unmatched bases: 12. This CDR3 has 18 amino acids. Germline assignment: CDR1 MNHEY and CDR2 SVGEGT. Written as DNA, the CDR3 is TGTGCCAGCAGTTACACTTTTGCCGGGACAGGGGTGAACAATGAGCAGTTCTTC. Residues: CASSYTFAGTGVNNEQFF.

Notes on this clone: The same CDR3 arises from other DNA sequences in this sample as well. The chain carries TRBV5-6 and TRBJ2-7; D gene unclear. Germline V gene lookup returns CDR1 SGHDT and CDR2 YYEEEE. Trimming took off 4 bases at V and 1 base at J, with 6 bases between the two ends. The CDR3 covers 12 residues. The DNA of the CDR3 is TGTGCCAGCAGCCTCGTATCCTACGAGCAGTACTTC. Translation gives CASSLVSYEQYF.

This clone was observed once. This rearrangement joins TRBV28 to TRBJ1-1, with 9 bases aligning to TRBD1. Germline V gene lookup returns CDR1 MDHEN and CDR2 SYDVKM. V lost 2 bases, J lost 9 bases, and 4 bases stayed unmatched. The CDR3 sequence is 13 residues long. The CDR3 region is CASSLVTGGKAFF. The CDR3 DNA is TGTGCCAGCAGTTTAGTGACAGGGGGTAAAGCTTTCTTT.

The rearrangement uses TRBV5-4 and TRBJ2-3; 7 bases fit TRBD1. Germline values: CDR1 SGHNT, CDR2 YYREEE (reference sequence). The J segment lost 6 bases and the V segment lost 4 bases, leaving 11 bases of the junction unmatched. This CDR3 has 15 amino acids. The CDR3 DNA follows: TGTGCCAGCAGCCTACCCGGGACAGTAGAGGATACGCAGTATTTT. The encoded protein is CASSLPGTVEDTQYF.

A note on this clone: The junction differs from germline at one of its ends, possibly a read error. This rearrangement joins TRBV7-9 to TRBJ2-1, with D perhaps matching TRBD1 (6 bases). This CDR3 is 14 amino acids long. CDR1 SEHNR and CDR2 FQNEAQ come from the germline V gene (reference sequence). DNA of the CDR3: TGTGCCAGCAGCTTAGAAATTCAAGTGGGACACCCACTCTTC. Its protein is CASSLEIQVGHPLF.

This rearrangement joins TRBV7-9 to TRBJ1-1; D is perhaps TRBD1 (6 bases). There are 15 residues in the CDR3. V gave up 6 bases and J gave up 0 bases, with 14 bases separating them. Per germline, CDR1 SEHNR and CDR2 FQNEAQ (reference sequence). CDR3 residues: CASRPRTEVNTEAFF. CDR3 nucleotide sequence: TGTGCCAGCAGACCCCGGACAGAAGTGAACACTGAAGCTTTCTTT. Full variable domain (outside the CDR3, taken from reference TRBV7-9 and TRBJ1-1): DTGVSQNPRHKITKRGQNVTFRCDPISEHNRLYWYRQTLGQGPEFLTYFQNEAQLEKSRLLSDRFSAERPKGSFSTLEIQRTEQGDSAMYLCASRPRTEVNTEAFFGQGTRLTVV.

The chain joins TRBV7-2 to TRBJ1-1; maybe TRBD1 (6 bases). V was clipped by 6 bases and J by 8 bases, with 10 bases between them. This CDR3 has 11 residues. Looked up from germline, CDR1 is SGHTA and CDR2 is FQGNSA. Written as DNA, the CDR3 is TGTGCCAGCAGTCGACAGGTGGAAGCTTTCTTT. Translating gives CASSRQVEAFF.

This clone was counted only a few times. This chain connects TRBV10-3 to TRBJ1-2; D is undetermined. V was trimmed by 2 bases and J by 4 bases, leaving 8 bases between them. Germline assignment: CDR1 ENHRY and CDR2 SYGVKD. The CDR3 spans 13 residues. In DNA, the CDR3 is TGTGCCATCAGTGAGGACAAATCCTATGGCTACACCTTC. This gives the protein CAISEDKSYGYTF.